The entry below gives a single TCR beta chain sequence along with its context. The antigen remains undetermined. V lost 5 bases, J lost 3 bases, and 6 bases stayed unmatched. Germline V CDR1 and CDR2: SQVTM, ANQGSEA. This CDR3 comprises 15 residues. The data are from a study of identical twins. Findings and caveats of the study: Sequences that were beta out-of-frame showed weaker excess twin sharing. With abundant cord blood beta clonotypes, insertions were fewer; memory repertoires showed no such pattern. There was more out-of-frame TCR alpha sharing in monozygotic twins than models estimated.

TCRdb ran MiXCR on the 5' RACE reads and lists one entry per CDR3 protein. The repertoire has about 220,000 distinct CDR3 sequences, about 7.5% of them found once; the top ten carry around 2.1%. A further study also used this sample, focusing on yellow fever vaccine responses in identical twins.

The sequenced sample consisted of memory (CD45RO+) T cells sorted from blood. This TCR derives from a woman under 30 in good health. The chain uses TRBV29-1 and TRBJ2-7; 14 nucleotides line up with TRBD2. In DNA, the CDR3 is TGCAGCGTTAGACTAGCGGGAGGGTCTAACTACGAGCAGTACTTC. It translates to CSVRLAGGSNYEQYF.